The text below deals with one T cell receptor beta chain. The antigen is not known. This entry belongs to a study of shared clonotypes between healthy human individuals. The table came from immunoSEQ multiplex PCR; TCRdb's copy has only in-frame clones and leaves some out. The sample contains some 2.1 million clones, approximately 95% of which appear only once. In the naive CD8 group, cells lacked CD45RO and were positively selected for CCR7, so terminally differentiated effector memory CD45RA+ cells were left out. Adults of Caucasian background living in Nashville, Tennessee made up all donors. Notes on the study in general: Relative to clonotypes present in all four donors, those not shared had lower generation probabilities. Naive subsets tended to show greater estimated richness than memory subsets.

The sample comprised naive CD8+ T cells sorted from blood. The clonotype was recovered from a man between 18 and 35 years old in good health.

The CDR3 region is CASSSIAGADTQYF. DNA of the CDR3: TGTGCCAGCAGCTCTATAGCGGGAGCAGATACGCAGTATTTT. The rearrangement uses TRBV7-2 and TRBJ2-3; 9 bases fit TRBD2. The CDR3 sequence is 14 residues long. The junction had 3 bases not matched to a gene; V was cut back by 4 bases and J by 4 bases. Germline V gene sequence: CDR1 SGHTA, CDR2 FQGNSA.